Below, one T cell receptor (beta chain) is given with its context. Categorization into cohorts depended on clinical history that participants reported. The record originates from a study of blood T cell repertoires in COVID-19. Study-wide context: From the United States, Italy and Spain came samples of acute and convalescent COVID-19.

Authors' analysis steps: It was from reference gene primer amplification that nucleated cell counts were estimated. Method: immunoSEQ multiplex PCR; TCRdb's copy keeps in-frame clones and lacks some. V and J calls and clone size are given by that table; D and trimming were obtained from the DNA. The sample lists 310,000 or so clones, about nine tenths occurring once. The specimen was PBMCs or T cells enriched from blood (not recorded which). This sequence was found in a woman aged 18 to 35 who had recovered from COVID-19.

The CDR3 region is CAWSVGSRYEQYF. CDR3 nucleotide sequence: TGTGCCTGGAGTGTGGGGAGTAGGTACGAGCAGTACTTC. This chain connects TRBV30 to TRBJ2-7; tentative D call: TRBD2 (5 bases). The CDR3 has 13 amino acids. Trimming shortened V by 0 bases and J by 4 bases, and 10 bases separated the two germline ends. CDR1 is GTSNPN and CDR2 is SVGIG in the germline V gene (reference sequence).